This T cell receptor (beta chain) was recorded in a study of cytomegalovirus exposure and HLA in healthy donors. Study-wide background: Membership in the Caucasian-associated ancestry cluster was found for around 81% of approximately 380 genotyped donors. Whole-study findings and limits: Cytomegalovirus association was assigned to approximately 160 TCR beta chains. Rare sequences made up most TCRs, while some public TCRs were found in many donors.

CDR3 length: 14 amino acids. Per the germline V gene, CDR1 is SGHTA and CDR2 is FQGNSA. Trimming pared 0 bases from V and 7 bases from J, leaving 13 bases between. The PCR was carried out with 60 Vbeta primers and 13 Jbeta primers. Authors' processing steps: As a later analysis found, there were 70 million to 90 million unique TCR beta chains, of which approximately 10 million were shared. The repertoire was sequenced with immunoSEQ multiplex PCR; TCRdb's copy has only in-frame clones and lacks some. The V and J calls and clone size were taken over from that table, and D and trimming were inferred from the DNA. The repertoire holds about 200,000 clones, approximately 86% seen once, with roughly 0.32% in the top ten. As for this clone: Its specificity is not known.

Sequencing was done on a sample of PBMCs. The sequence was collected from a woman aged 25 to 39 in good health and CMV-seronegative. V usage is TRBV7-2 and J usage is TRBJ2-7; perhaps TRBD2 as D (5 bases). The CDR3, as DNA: TGTGCCAGCAGCTTAGCGCCGCGGGCTACGGAGCAGTACTTC. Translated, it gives CASSLAPRATEQYF.